This TCR beta chain comes out of a study of blood T cell repertoires in COVID-19. About the study: COVID-19 samples from acute and convalescent phases originated in the United States, Italy and Spain. PBMCs, B-cell-depleted T cells, or T cells provided the cDNA or gDNA that made up the material.

Under the authors' procedure: For nucleated cells, counts were estimated from reference gene primer amplification. Sequencing was performed with immunoSEQ multiplex PCR; in TCRdb, only in-frame clones are kept and a portion is missing. V and J calls and clone size are given by that table; D and trimming were obtained from the DNA. The sample has 70,000 to 100,000 clones, 88% seen once; the top ten hold 6.5% to 9.5%. The CDR3 has 16 residues. Germline values: CDR1 LGHDT, CDR2 YNNKEL (reference sequence). With V trimmed by 1 base and J by 2 bases, 3 bases remained unmatched. Material: peripheral blood. The clonotype was recovered from a woman aged 65 to 85 with acute or convalescent COVID-19. V gene TRBV3-1 (or the pseudogene TRBV3-2) combines with J gene TRBJ2-3; 10 nucleotides agree with TRBD2. The CDR3 loop reads CASSQGLAGNTDTQYF. In DNA form, the CDR3 reads TGTGCCAGCAGCCAAGGACTAGCGGGTAACACAGATACGCAGTATTTT.